This is a list of T cell receptor beta chains from one sample in a study of shared clonotypes between healthy human individuals. This table comes from immunoSEQ multiplex PCR, and its TCRdb copy is limited to in-frame clones, with some not included. The table records roughly 490,000 clones, less than 80% of them present only once. The sample taken for sequencing was PBMCs. These receptors all come from a woman in her forties in good health. Some clones in this sample may be carry-over from other donors' samples. CDR3s include the opening cysteine and the closing phenylalanine or tryptophan. Each record gives: J gene, clone size, D gene, V gene, CDR3 DNA, CDR3 protein. A D gene is named only where the DNA matches it firmly. Some rows have no size entry. The others give once, few or many, or a class for an expanded clone.

TRBJ1-1	few	.	TRBV10-1	TGCGCCAGCAGCTCCCGCCCGGGGGCTTTCTTT	CASSSRPGAFF
TRBJ1-2	.	TRBD1	TRBV5-6	TGTGCCAGCAGCTTGCCCTCGGGACAGGGGGCGGGTGGCTACACCTTC	CASSLPSGQGAGGYTF
TRBJ2-4	.	.	TRBV5-1	TGCGCCAGCAGCCACACATCCGTCAAAAACATTCAGTACTTC	CASSHTSVKNIQYF
TRBJ2-2	.	TRBD1	TRBV7-3	TGTGCCAGCAGCTTAACAAGACAGGGTGGCACCGGGGAGCTGTTTTTT	CASSLTRQGGTGELFF
TRBJ2-3	many	TRBD2	TRBV14	TGTGCCAGCAGCCAAGGAAGCGGGGGGAGCACAGATACGCAGTATTTT	CASSQGSGGSTDTQYF
TRBJ1-1	.	TRBD1	TRBV6-6	TGTGCCAGCAGGACGGGACAGTCGAACACTGAAGCTTTCTTT	CASRTGQSNTEAFF
TRBJ2-1	.	.	TRBV6-9	TGTGCCAGCAGTTTCCCGGACTCACGGGGGCAGTTCTTC	CASSFPDSRGQFF
TRBJ1-2	.	.	TRBV28	TGTGCCAGCAGTTCCCCCGGGGAGGGCATATCAGGCTACACCTTC	CASSSPGEGISGYTF
TRBJ2-1	.	TRBD2	TRBV29-1	TGCAGCGTGGATAGCGGGAGTTCCTACAATGAGCAGTTCTTC	CSVDSGSSYNEQFF
TRBJ1-1	.	TRBD1	TRBV18	TGTGCCAGCTCACCCCGGGACAGCCCCATGAACACTGAAGCTTTCTTT	CASSPRDSPMNTEAFF
TRBJ2-3	.	TRBD2	TRBV5-1	TGCGCCAGCAGCTTGGTCGGGGGAGGGCCCTTCACAGATACGCAGTATTTT	CASSLVGGGPFTDTQYF
TRBJ2-3	.	.	TRBV9	TGTGCCAGCAGCGTGTCCGTCCAGGGAAATTCACAAGATACGCAGTATTTT	CASSVSVQGNSQDTQYF